This T cell receptor beta chain derives from a study of technical replicates of blood from several donors. The table came from immunoSEQ multiplex PCR; TCRdb's copy has only in-frame clones and leaves some out. The sample contains approximately 80,000 clones, roughly 98% of which appear only once. Germline trimming cut 6 bases from V and 0 bases from J; bases unmatched to any gene: 5. Germline V CDR1 and CDR2: SGHNT, YENEEA. This CDR3 comprises 16 residues. What was sequenced was T cells isolated from PBMCs. The rearrangement uses TRBV11-3 and TRBJ2-2; 9 bases map to TRBD2. This clonotype was obtained from a human donor in good health. CDR3: CASSRTSGPNTGELFF. In nucleotides, the CDR3 is TGTGCCAGCAGTCGTACTAGCGGGCCGAACACCGGGGAGCTGTTTTTT.